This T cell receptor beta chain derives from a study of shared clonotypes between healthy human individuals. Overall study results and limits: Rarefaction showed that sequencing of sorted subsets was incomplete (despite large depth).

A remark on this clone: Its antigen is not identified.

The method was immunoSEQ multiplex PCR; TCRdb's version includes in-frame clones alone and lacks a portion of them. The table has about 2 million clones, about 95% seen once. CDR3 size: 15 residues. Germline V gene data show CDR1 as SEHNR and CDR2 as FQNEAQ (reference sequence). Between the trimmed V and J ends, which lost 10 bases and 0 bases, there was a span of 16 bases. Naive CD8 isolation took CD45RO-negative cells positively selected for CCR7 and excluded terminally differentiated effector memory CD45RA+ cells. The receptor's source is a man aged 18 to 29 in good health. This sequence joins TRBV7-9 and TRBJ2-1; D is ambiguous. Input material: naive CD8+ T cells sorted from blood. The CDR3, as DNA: TGTGCCACCATGGAACGTAACCCCTCCTACAATGAGCAGTTCTTC. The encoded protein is CATMERNPSYNEQFF.